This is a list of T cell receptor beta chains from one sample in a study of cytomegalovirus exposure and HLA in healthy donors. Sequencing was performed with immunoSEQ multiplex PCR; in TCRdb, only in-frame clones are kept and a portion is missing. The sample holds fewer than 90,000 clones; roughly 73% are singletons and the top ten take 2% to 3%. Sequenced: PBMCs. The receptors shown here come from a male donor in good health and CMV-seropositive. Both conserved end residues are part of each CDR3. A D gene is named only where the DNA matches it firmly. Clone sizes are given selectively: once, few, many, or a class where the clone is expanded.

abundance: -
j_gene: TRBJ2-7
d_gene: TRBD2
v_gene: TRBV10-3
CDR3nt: TGTGCCATCAGTGAGCGGGAGGCCGCTCCCGAGCAGTACTTC
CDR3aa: CAISEREAAPEQYF

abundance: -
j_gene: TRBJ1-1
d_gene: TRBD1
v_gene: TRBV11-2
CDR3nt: TGTGCCAGCAGCTTGAACCTGGGACAGGGGCGAAATGAAGCTTTCTTT
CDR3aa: CASSLNLGQGRNEAFF

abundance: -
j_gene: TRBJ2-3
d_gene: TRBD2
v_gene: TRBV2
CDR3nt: TGTGCCAGCAACACTCCAATAGCGGGAGGGAGCACAGATACGCAGTATTTT
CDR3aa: CASNTPIAGGSTDTQYF

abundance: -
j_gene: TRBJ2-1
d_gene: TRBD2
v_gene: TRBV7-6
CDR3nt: TGTGCCAGCAGCTCATTAAGCGGGGGGGTATTCAATGAGCAGTTCTTC
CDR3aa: CASSSLSGGVFNEQFF

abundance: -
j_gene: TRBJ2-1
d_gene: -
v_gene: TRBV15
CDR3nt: TGTGCCACCAGCAGAGGGGTGGAGGCCTACAATGAGCAGTTCTTC
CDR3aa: CATSRGVEAYNEQFF

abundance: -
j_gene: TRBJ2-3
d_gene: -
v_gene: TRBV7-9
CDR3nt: TGTGCCACCGCCCGGACAGGCACAGATACGCAGTATTTT
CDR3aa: CATARTGTDTQYF

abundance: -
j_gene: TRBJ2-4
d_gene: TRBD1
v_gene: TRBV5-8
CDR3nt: TGTGCCAGCAGCTTGGAGGGACAGGGGGCGTATAGTGCCAAAAACATTCAGTACTTC
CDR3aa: CASSLEGQGAYSAKNIQYF

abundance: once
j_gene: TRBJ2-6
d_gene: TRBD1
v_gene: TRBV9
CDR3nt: TGTGCCAGCAGCGTACCGAGGGGACAGGTTACCTTCTCTGGGGCCAACGTCCTGACTTTC
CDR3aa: CASSVPRGQVTFSGANVLTF

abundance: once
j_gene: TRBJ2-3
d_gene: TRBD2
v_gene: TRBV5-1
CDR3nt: TGCGCCAGCAGCTTGGTTGGGACTACTCCAGATACGCAGTATTTT
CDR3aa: CASSLVGTTPDTQYF

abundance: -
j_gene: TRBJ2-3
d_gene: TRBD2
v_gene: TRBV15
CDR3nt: TGTGCCACCAGCAGAGGGACTAGCATCACAGATACGCAGTATTTT
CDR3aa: CATSRGTSITDTQYF

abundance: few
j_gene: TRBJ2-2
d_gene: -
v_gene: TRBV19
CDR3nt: TGTGCCAGTAGTATAATGGGGGCCGGCGCCACCGGGGAGCTGTTTTTT
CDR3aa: CASSIMGAGATGELFF

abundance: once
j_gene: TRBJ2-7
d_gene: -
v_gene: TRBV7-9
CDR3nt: TGTGCCAGCAGCCGAGACAGGAACTACGAGCAGTACTTC
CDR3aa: CASSRDRNYEQYF

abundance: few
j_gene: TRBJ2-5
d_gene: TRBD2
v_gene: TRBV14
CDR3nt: TGTGCCAGCAGCCAAGGACTAGCGGAGCAAGAGACCCAGTACTTC
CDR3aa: CASSQGLAEQETQYF

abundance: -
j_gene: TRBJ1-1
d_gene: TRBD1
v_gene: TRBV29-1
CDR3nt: TGCAGCGTCGTAACAGGGGGTGGGACGCGAGGGGCTTTCTTT
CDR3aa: CSVVTGGGTRGAFF

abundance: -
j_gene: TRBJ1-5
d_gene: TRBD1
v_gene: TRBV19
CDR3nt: TGTGCCAGTAGTATCGGACAGGGTTTGGGTCAGCCCCAGCATTTT
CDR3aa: CASSIGQGLGQPQHF

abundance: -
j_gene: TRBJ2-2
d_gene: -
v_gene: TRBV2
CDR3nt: TGTGCCATAACGAGCGGGAACACCGGGGAGCTGTTTTTT
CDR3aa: CAITSGNTGELFF

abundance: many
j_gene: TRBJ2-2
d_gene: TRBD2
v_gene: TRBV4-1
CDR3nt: TGCGCCAGCAGCCACCCTAGGACTAGCGGGAGTTCGAACACCGGGGAGCTGTTTTTT
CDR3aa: CASSHPRTSGSSNTGELFF

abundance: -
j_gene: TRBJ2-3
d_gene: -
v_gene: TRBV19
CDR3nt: TGTGCCAGTAGACAGGGCGATACGCAGTATTTT
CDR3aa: CASRQGDTQYF

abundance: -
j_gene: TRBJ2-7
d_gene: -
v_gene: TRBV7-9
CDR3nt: TGTGCCAGCAGCTTGGTTCTTATGGCGGCCTACGAGCAGTACTTC
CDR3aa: CASSLVLMAAYEQYF

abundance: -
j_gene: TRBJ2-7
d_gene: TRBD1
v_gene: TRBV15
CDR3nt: TGTGCCACCAGCAGAGGGACAGGCAACTACGAGCAGTACTTC
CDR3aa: CATSRGTGNYEQYF

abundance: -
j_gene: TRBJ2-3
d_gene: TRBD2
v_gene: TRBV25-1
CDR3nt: TGTGCCAGCAGTGAACCGGGGGAGGGATTAGATACGCAGTATTTT
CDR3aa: CASSEPGEGLDTQYF

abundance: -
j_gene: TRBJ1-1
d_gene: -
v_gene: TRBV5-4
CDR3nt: TGTGCCAGCAGCTCAGGACAGCACATGAACACTGAAGCTTTCTTT
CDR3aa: CASSSGQHMNTEAFF

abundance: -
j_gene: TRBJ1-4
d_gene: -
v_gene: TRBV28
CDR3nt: TGTGCCAGCAGTTTATTGGGGGGGGGTAATGAAAAACTGTTTTTT
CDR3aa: CASSLLGGGNEKLFF

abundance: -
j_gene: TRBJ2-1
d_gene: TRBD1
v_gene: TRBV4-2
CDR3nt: TGTGCCAGCAGCCAAGAGTCCCCAGGGACAGGGGCTTATGAGCAGTTCTTC
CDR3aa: CASSQESPGTGAYEQFF

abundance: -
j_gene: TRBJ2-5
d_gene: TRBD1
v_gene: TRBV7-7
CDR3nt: TGTGCCAGCAGCTTAGGGGACAGAAATCAAGAGACCCAGTACTTC
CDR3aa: CASSLGDRNQETQYF

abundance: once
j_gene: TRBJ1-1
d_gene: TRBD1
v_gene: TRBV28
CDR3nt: TGTGCCAGCAGTTTAAGGGCCTACAGGGGGCGGGGCACTGAAGCTTTCTTT
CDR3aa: CASSLRAYRGRGTEAFF

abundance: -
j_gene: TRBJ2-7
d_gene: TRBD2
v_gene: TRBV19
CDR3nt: TGTGCCAGTTCTAGCGGCTCCTACGAGCAGTACTTC
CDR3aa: CASSSGSYEQYF

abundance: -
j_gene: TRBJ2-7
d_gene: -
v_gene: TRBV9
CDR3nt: TGTGCCAGCAGCCGCACTCCCCTCTACGAGCAGTACTTC
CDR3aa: CASSRTPLYEQYF

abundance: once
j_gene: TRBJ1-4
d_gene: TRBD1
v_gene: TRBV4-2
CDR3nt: TGTGCCAGCAGCCAAGATCCGCCAGGAGGGACAGGGAAGAATGAAAAACTGTTTTTT
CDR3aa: CASSQDPPGGTGKNEKLFF

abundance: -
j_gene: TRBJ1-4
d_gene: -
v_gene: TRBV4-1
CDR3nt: TGCGCCAGCAGCAACAAGATCGGGTCGACTAATGAAAAACTGTTTTTT
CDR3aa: CASSNKIGSTNEKLFF

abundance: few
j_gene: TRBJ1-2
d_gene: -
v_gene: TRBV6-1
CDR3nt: TGTGCCAGCAGTGTCAGGGCCAACTATGGCTACACCTTC
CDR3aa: CASSVRANYGYTF

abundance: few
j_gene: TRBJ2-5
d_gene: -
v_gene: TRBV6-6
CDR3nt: TGTGCCAGCAGAGACGGGAACCAAGAGACCCAGTACTTC
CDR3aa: CASRDGNQETQYF

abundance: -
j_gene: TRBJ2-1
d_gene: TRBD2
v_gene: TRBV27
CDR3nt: TGTGCCAGCAGTTTTAGACTAGCGGGTAGCTCCTACAATGAGCAGTTCTTC
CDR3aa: CASSFRLAGSSYNEQFF

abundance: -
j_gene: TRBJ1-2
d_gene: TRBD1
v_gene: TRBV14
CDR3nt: TGTGCCAGCAGCTCTGGGACAGGGGCCTTTTCCTTC
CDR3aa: CASSSGTGAFSF

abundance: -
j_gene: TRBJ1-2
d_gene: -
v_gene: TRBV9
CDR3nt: TGTGCCAGCAGAAAAACCGGGAGCGGGGGTGGCTACACCTTC
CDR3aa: CASRKTGSGGGYTF

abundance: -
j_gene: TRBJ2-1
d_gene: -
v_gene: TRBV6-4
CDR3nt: TGTGCCACTTCCCCGGGACTGGAGTACAATGAGCAGTTCTTC
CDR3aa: CATSPGLEYNEQFF

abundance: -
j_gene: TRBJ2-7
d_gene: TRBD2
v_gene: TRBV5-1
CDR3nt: TGCGCCAGCAGCATAGGACTAGCGGAGTCCTACGAGCAGTACTTC
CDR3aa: CASSIGLAESYEQYF

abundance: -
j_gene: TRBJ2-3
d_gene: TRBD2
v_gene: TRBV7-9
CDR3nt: TGTGCCAGCAGCTCCGGACTAGCCACCAGCACAGATACGCAGTATTTT
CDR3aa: CASSSGLATSTDTQYF

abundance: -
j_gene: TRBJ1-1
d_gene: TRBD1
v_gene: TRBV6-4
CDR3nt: TGTGCCAGCAGTAGGGACAGGGGAGAGGGAGCTTTCTTT
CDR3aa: CASSRDRGEGAFF

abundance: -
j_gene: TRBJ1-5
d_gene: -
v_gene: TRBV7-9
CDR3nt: TGTGCCAGCAGCTTAGCAGGGGCGAGCAATCAGCCCCAGCATTTT
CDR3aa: CASSLAGASNQPQHF

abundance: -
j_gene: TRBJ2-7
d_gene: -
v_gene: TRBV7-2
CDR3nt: TGTGCCAGCAGCTTCGTCGCCTACGAGCAGTACTTC
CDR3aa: CASSFVAYEQYF

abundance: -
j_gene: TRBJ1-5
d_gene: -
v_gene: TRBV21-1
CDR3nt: TGTGCCAGCAGCAAACATGTTCAGCCCCAGCATTTT
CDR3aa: CASSKHVQPQHF

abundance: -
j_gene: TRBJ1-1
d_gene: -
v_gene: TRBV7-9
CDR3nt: TGTTCCAGCAGCTTGGGCATAAACACTGAAGCTTTCTTT
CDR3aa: CSSSLGINTEAFF

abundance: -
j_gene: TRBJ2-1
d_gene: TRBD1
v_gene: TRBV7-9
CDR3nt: TGTGCCAGCAGTTCAACTCAGACAGGGTGGGGGAATGAGCAGTTCTTC
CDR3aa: CASSSTQTGWGNEQFF

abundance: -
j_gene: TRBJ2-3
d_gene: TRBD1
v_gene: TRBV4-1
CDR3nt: TGCGCCAGCAGCCAACAGGGGGAGAGCACAGATACGCAGTATTTT
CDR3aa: CASSQQGESTDTQYF

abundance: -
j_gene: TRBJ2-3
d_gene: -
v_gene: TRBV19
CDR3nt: TGTGCCAGTAGTATTTACTCTTCGCTAGTAGTACCCGATACGCAGTATTTT
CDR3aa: CASSIYSSLVVPDTQYF

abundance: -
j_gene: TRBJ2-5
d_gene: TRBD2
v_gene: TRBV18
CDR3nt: TGTGCCAGCTCACCAGCTCTACTAGCGGACCAAGAGACCCAGTACTTC
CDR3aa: CASSPALLADQETQYF

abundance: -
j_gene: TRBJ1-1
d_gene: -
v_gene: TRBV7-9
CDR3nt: TGTGCCAGCAGCGCCCTCAGGGAGAACACTGAAGCTTTCTTT
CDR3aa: CASSALRENTEAFF

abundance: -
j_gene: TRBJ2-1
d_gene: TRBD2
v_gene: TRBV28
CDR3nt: TGTGCCAGCAGCCCGAGGGGACTAGTAATCTTGAATGAGCAGTTCTTC
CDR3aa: CASSPRGLVILNEQFF

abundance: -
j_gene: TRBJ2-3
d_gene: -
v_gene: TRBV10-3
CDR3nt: TGTGCCATCAGTGAGGTAACAGTTAGCACAGATACGCAGTATTTT
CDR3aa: CAISEVTVSTDTQYF

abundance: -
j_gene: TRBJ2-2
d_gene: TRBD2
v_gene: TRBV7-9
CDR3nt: TGTGCCAGCAGCTTCCCTCTAGCGGCCACCGGGGAGCTGTTTTTT
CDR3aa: CASSFPLAATGELFF

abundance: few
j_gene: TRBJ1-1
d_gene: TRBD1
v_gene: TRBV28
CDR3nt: TGTGCCAGCAGAGGGGGCTTTAACACTGAAGCTTTCTTT
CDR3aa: CASRGGFNTEAFF

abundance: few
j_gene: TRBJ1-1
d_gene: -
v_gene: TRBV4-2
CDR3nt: TGTGCCAGCAGCCATTGGGGGCTGGAAGCTTTCTTT
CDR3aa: CASSHWGLEAFF

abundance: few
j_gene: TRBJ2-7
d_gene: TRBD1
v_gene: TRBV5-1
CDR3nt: TGCGCCAGCAGCCAGGGGGACAGGGTGTCCTACGAGCAGTACTTC
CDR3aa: CASSQGDRVSYEQYF

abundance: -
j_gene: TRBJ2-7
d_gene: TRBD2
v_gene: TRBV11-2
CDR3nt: TGTGCCAGCAGTCCCAGACTAGCGGACCACGAGCAGTACTTC
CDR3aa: CASSPRLADHEQYF